The 15 T cell receptor beta chains listed next were all sequenced from one sample in a study of blood T cell repertoires in COVID-19 (dated by TCRdb to between 2020 and 2021). The receptor library was made with the immunoSEQ multiplex PCR assay. Drawn from immuneACCESS, this table holds only the in-frame rearrangements with V and J called that TCRdb kept. Clones are partly lost; checked studies trace under half to an unresolved V gene and leave the rest unexplained. This sample holds about 120,000 clones; around 82% were observed only once. About 18% of the sample goes to the ten largest clones. Sequencing was carried out using peripheral blood. The receptors stem from a man aged 25-40 years with COVID-19, enrolled during active disease.

The chain joins TRBV21-1 to TRBJ1-5. TRBV21-1 is flagged as a pseudogene. CDR3 size: 17 residues. Here the CDR3 DNA reads TGTGCCAGCAGCAAAAGTGGGGAGTCTTATAGCAATCAGCCCCAGCATTTT. Encoded protein: CASSKSGESYSNQPQHF.

J is TRBJ1-5 and V is TRBV7-2, with unresolved D. V lost 5 bases, J lost 4 bases, and 12 bases lay in between. CDR3 length: 14 amino acids. Germline V gene lookup returns CDR1 SGHTA and CDR2 FQGNSA. CDR3 sequence (DNA): TGTGCCAGCAGCCCCCAAAGAGTTAATCAGCCCCAGCATTTT. Protein sequence: CASSPQRVNQPQHF.

This chain uses TRBV10-3 with TRBJ2-1, with TRBD2 identical over 8 bases. The CDR3 spans 14 residues. CDR1 is ENHRY, CDR2 SYGVKD, per germline. V shed 4 bases and J 6 bases; nucleotides not matched to a gene: 5. DNA for the CDR3: TGTGCCATCAGTGTCGGGGGGGCATCCAATGAGCAGTTCTTC. This sequence encodes CAISVGGASNEQFF.

The chain employs TRBV13 and TRBJ1-1, with D possibly TRBD1 on 6 matching bases. Germline lookup yields CDR1 PRHDT and CDR2 FYEKMQ (reference sequence). The CDR3 runs 15 residues. The germline V and J ends were trimmed by 0 bases and 3 bases, with 11 bases remaining between them. The DNA for the CDR3 is TGTGCCAGCAGCTTAGGTCGCAGGGGCGACACTGAAGCTTTCTTT. This translates into CASSLGRRGDTEAFF.

This clone was picked up a small number of times. The genes are TRBV19 and TRBJ2-1; D possibly corresponds to TRBD1 (6 bases). Germline lookup yields CDR1 LNHDA and CDR2 SQIVND (reference sequence). The V end was cut by 5 bases, the J end by 0 bases, with 11 bases between. This CDR3 region has 15 residues. Written as DNA, the CDR3 is TGTGCCAGTAGTCCAACGGGACACTCCTACAATGAGCAGTTCTTC. Its translation is CASSPTGHSYNEQFF.

This clone was seen just once. V is TRBV11-3 and J is TRBJ2-1; 10 bases match TRBD1. In germline, CDR1 is SGHNT, CDR2 YENEEA. The length of the CDR3 is 15 residues. J gave up 9 bases and V 3 bases, and 8 bases lay outside the gene matches. CDR3 sequence reads: CASSFAGTGESEQFF. CDR3 in DNA: TGTGCCAGCAGCTTCGCCGGGACAGGGGAGAGTGAGCAGTTCTTC.

The chain is built from TRBV4-1 and TRBJ1-2, with D possibly TRBD1 on 6 matching bases. Germline-derived CDR1 and CDR2 are MGHRA and YSYEKL. This CDR3 contains 15 residues. V shed 4 bases and J shed 6 bases, with 18 bases lying between them. The CDR3 loop is CASSPAGAKDHGYTF. For the CDR3, the DNA is TGCGCCAGCAGCCCAGCGGGGGCAAAGGATCATGGCTACACCTTC.

The rearrangement joins TRBV9 to TRBJ2-5; 11 positions match TRBD2. The V segment lost 3 bases and the J segment 2 bases; nucleotides outside the gene matches: 3. Germline V gene sequence: CDR1 SGDLS, CDR2 YYNGEE. This CDR3 spans 15 amino acids. The CDR3 reads CASSGGTSGQETQYF. Written as DNA, the CDR3 is TGTGCCAGCAGCGGTGGGACTAGCGGTCAAGAGACCCAGTACTTC.

The J gene is TRBJ2-3, the V gene TRBV11-2; 11 positions agree with TRBD2. V trimming: 5 bases; J trimming: 1 base; junction bases outside the gene matches: 14. There are 19 residues in the CDR3. Germline lookup yields CDR1 SGHAT and CDR2 FQNNGV. CDR3 DNA sequence: TGTGCCAGCAGCCCAGGGAGATTTAGCGGGAGGGGGGGCACAGATACGCAGTATTTT. It encodes CASSPGRFSGRGGTDTQYF.

The chain is built from TRBV3-1 (or the pseudogene TRBV3-2) and TRBJ2-3; 9 bases are a match to TRBD1. The germline CDR1 and CDR2 sequences are LGHDT and YNNKEL (reference sequence). The CDR3 runs to 16 residues. The ends lost 4 bases at V and 0 bases at J; junction bases unmatched: 5. The CDR3: CASSRDREGSTDTQYF. The CDR3 DNA reads TGTGCCAGCAGCCGGGACAGGGAGGGGAGCACAGATACGCAGTATTTT.

J is TRBJ1-2 and V is TRBV6-6, with TRBD1 matching over 7 bases. Unmatched junction bases numbered 9, after V lost 5 bases and J lost 6 bases. Germline loops: CDR1 MNHNY, CDR2 SVGAGI (reference sequence). The length of the CDR3 is 14 residues. CDR3 loop: CASSPQGYGDGYTF. For the CDR3, the DNA is TGTGCCAGCAGTCCACAGGGGTATGGGGATGGCTACACCTTC.

The V gene is TRBV19, the J gene TRBJ2-2, with 11 bases lining up with TRBD1. This CDR3 has 14 residues. Per the germline V gene, CDR1 is LNHDA and CDR2 is SQIVND (reference sequence). The junction had 3 bases not matched to a gene; V was cut back by 6 bases and J by 6 bases. The CDR3 loop is CASRDRGLAGELFF. CDR3 DNA: TGTGCCAGTAGGGACAGGGGGCTGGCCGGGGAGCTGTTTTTT.

The V call is TRBV4-2, the J call TRBJ1-1; 8 positions match TRBD1. Germline V gives CDR1 LGHNA, CDR2 YNFKEQ. The ends lost 4 bases at V and 1 base at J; junction bases unmatched: 5. This CDR3 region has 15 residues. The CDR3 is CASSPIGTGNTEAFF. In nucleotides, the CDR3 is TGTGCCAGCAGCCCCATCGGGACAGGGAACACTGAAGCTTTCTTT.

The chain has TRBV7-2 and TRBJ1-2; D gene unclear. The CDR3 spans 14 residues. Germline V gives CDR1 SGHTA, CDR2 FQGNSA. Trimming removed 3 bases from V and 2 bases from J, with 10 bases in between. CDR3 amino acids: CASSFTTPNYGYTF. The CDR3 DNA reads as TGTGCCAGCAGCTTTACGACACCAAACTATGGCTACACCTTC.

The chain uses TRBV5-1 and TRBJ2-5; 8 bases map to TRBD1. The CDR3 runs to 17 residues. Losses at the gene ends were 3 bases for V and 4 bases for J; bases not matched to a gene: 14. Germline loops: CDR1 SGHRS, CDR2 YFSETQ. The CDR3 protein is CASSSVLTGEVAETQYF. CDR3 bases: TGCGCCAGCAGCTCGGTTTTGACAGGGGAGGTTGCAGAGACCCAGTACTTC.